The source of this T cell receptor beta chain is a study of beta chain features in type 1 diabetes. Whole-study findings and limits: PCR might preferentially amplify shorter templates, equally in patients and controls.

Since all of the isolated RNA was reverse transcribed, expressed TCRB transcripts were what got sequenced. The table came from immunoSEQ multiplex PCR; TCRdb's copy has only in-frame clones and leaves some out. The profile shows 240,000 or so clones, 25% to 30% of them singletons. Each donor gave one heparinised blood draw averaging approximately 120 mL. Researchers reported sorting CD4+ naive, central memory, regulatory and stem cell-like memory cells via CD45RO/CCR7/CD25/CD127/CD95/CD27. Purities over 98% were achieved in all sorted populations. Trimming at V came to 3 bases and at J to 1 base, leaving 10 bases not matched to a gene. The CDR3 extends over 17 amino acids. Germline assignment: CDR1 SQVTM and CDR2 ANQGSEA. This clone was found a few times. The target antigen is unknown.

The origin of this receptor is a man aged 25-45 years in good health. The chain combines TRBV29-1 with TRBJ2-1; 9 bases line up with TRBD1. The sequenced sample was central memory CD4+ T cells from blood. CDR3 sequence reads: CSVEGTGTAESYNEQFF. In nucleotides, the CDR3 is TGCAGCGTTGAGGGGACAGGGACCGCAGAATCCTACAATGAGCAGTTCTTC.